The source of this T cell receptor (beta chain) is a study of control samples from healthy donors and cancer patients. Clones were read by immunoSEQ multiplex PCR, and TCRdb kept only the in-frame ones, dropping some. Of approximately 97,000 clones listed, around 85% are singletons. Trimming removed 0 bases from V and 1 base from J, with 12 bases in between. CDR1 is LNHNV, CDR2 YYDKDF, per germline (reference sequence). There are 16 residues in the CDR3. This rearrangement joins TRBV15 to TRBJ2-5; no definite D call. Sequencing input: blood. The TCR was taken from a man in his thirties or forties in good health. CDR3 amino acids: CATSRDGSRLQETQYF. CDR3 DNA: TGTGCCACCAGCAGAGATGGAAGCAGACTCCAAGAGACCCAGTACTTC.